This T cell receptor beta chain comes out of a study of radiation and T cells in renal cell carcinoma. Findings and limits, study-wide: Without pretreatment biopsies, baseline tumor clonotype presence was undetermined. In nephrectomy-only tumors, top 100 clonotypes averaged around 40%, versus roughly 54% irradiated. Compared with controls, irradiated tumors had more, larger dominant CDR3 motifs.

Notes on this clone: Its target is unknown.

This table comes from immunoSEQ multiplex PCR, and its TCRdb copy is limited to in-frame clones, with some not included. The table includes 9,400 or so clones, around 50% detected once. Treatment given: 15 Gy SBRT to primary tumor, nephrectomy 4 weeks later. Nephrectomy followed 15 Gy stereotactic body radiation by 4 weeks. The source was tumor tissue, collected from a patient whose treatment included radiotherapy and nephrectomy. The TCR originated in a man between 60 and 75 years old with renal cell carcinoma.

The CDR3 coding sequence is TGTGCCAGCAGTTACGGGGGCGGGAGAACGGATGAGCAGTTCTTC. It is translated as CASSYGGGRTDEQFF. The V call is TRBV6-5, the J call TRBJ2-1, with a weak D call TRBD2 (7 bases). CDR3 size: 15 residues. Germline V gene data show CDR1 as MNHEY and CDR2 as SVGAGI. V was shortened by 2 bases and J by 8 bases, with 16 bases between the two germline ends.